This T cell receptor (beta chain) was identified in a study of T cells in localized non-small cell lung cancer. Sequencing used immunoSEQ multiplex PCR; TCRdb keeps in-frame clones, though not all of them. The sample includes over 20,000 clones, less than 90% of them seen just once. The starting material was peripheral blood, obtained before any cancer treatment. The sequence was obtained from a male donor aged 60 or older with stage I squamous cell lung carcinoma.

CDR3 protein: CAISQTTSGSHADTQYF. The CDR3 DNA sequence: TGTGCCATCAGTCAAACGACTAGCGGGAGCCATGCAGATACGCAGTATTTT. V and J are TRBV10-3 and TRBJ2-3; 12 bases are shared with TRBD2. The V gene end was trimmed by 5 bases and the J gene end by 4 bases; junction bases not matched to a gene: 10. The CDR3 is 17 residues long. Germline CDR1 and CDR2: ENHRY and SYGVKD.